A selection of T cell receptor beta chains follows, all from one sample in a study of T cells in localized non-small cell lung cancer. Some clones are missing from TCRdb's copy, which holds only in-frame ones; the method was immunoSEQ multiplex PCR. This table holds approximately 7,200 clones, roughly 86% found once. The sample was peripheral blood, taken before any cancer treatment. The receptors were sampled from a male donor at least 60 years old with stage III lung adenocarcinoma. Both conserved end residues are part of each CDR3. A D gene is named only where the DNA matches it firmly. Rows may omit the clone size; those that give it use once, few, many or a size class.

j_call v_call clone_size d_call cdr3_aa cdr3_nt
TRBJ1-1 TRBV6-1 . TRBD1 CASSEDRGRAEAFF TGTGCCAGCAGTGAAGACAGGGGGCGAGCTGAAGCTTTCTTT
TRBJ2-2 TRBV13 . . CASSLRSGELFF TGTGCCAGCAGCTTAAGATCTGGGGAGCTGTTTTTT
TRBJ2-3 TRBV6-1 . TRBD2 CATEGLAGGLDTQYF TGTGCCACCGAGGGGCTAGCGGGGGGCCTCGATACGCAGTATTTT
TRBJ2-4 TRBV19 . . CASSIEAGLAKNIQYF TGTGCCAGTAGTATAGAGGCAGGACTAGCCAAAAACATTCAGTACTTC
TRBJ1-5 TRBV7-6 . . CASSLDRGGINQPQHF TGTGCCAGCAGCCTGGACCGTGGAGGGATCAATCAGCCCCAGCATTTT
TRBJ1-2 TRBV7-2 . . CASSLNVRTTYGYTF TGTGCCAGCAGCTTAAATGTCAGAACGACATATGGCTACACCTTC
TRBJ2-7 TRBV5-1 . . CASSLGIQVEQYF TGCGCCAGCAGCTTGGGGATACAGGTCGAGCAGTACTTC
TRBJ1-5 TRBV11-2 . . CASSLWGESNQPQHF TGTGCCAGCAGCTTATGGGGGGAGAGCAATCAGCCCCAGCATTTT
TRBJ2-3 TRBV6-4 once . CASSENRFTDTQYF TGTGCCAGCAGTGAAAACAGATTCACAGATACGCAGTATTTT
TRBJ2-6 TRBV6-1 . . CASSLEGAGANVLTF TGTGCCAGCAGCCTTGAGGGGGCTGGGGCCAACGTCCTGACTTTC
TRBJ1-2 TRBV28 . . CASKADYGYTF TGTGCCAGCAAGGCAGACTATGGCTACACCTTC
TRBJ2-7 TRBV6-5 . TRBD1 CASTRDRYYEQYF TGTGCCAGTACCCGGGACAGATACTACGAGCAGTACTTC
TRBJ1-1 TRBV19 few . CASSPAGLNTEAFF TGTGCCAGTAGCCCCGCGGGACTGAACACTGAAGCTTTCTTT
TRBJ2-1 TRBV11-3 . . CASSLDREYNEQFF TGTGCCAGCAGCTTAGATAGGGAATACAATGAGCAGTTCTTC
TRBJ1-2 TRBV5-1 . . CASSLAAQRGKGYTF TGCGCCAGCAGCTTAGCGGCCCAACGTGGGAAGGGCTACACCTTC
TRBJ2-1 TRBV2 . TRBD2 CASSGLAGVALLF TGTGCCAGCAGTGGACTAGCGGGAGTGGCGTTGCTCTTC
TRBJ2-3 TRBV7-9 . . CASSPTGNTDTQYF TGTGCCAGCAGTCCCACCGGGAACACAGATACGCAGTATTTT
TRBJ2-5 TRBV20-1 . . CSARDDWTQYF TGCAGTGCTAGAGACGACTGGACCCAGTACTTC
TRBJ2-1 TRBV7-2 . TRBD2 CASSPPLANNEQFF TGTGCCAGCAGCCCCCCACTAGCGAACAATGAGCAGTTCTTC
TRBJ2-2 TRBV30 once TRBD1 CASTGQGQTGELFF TGTGCCTCCACGGGACAGGGACAAACCGGGGAGCTGTTTTTT
TRBJ2-5 TRBV7-9 . . CASSHGETQYF TGTGCCAGCAGCCACGGAGAGACCCAGTACTTC
TRBJ2-5 TRBV11-2 . . CASSYGPGQGPQETQYF TGTGCCAGCAGCTACGGTCCGGGGCAGGGCCCCCAAGAGACCCAGTACTTC
TRBJ1-5 TRBV19 . . CASSADGQYSNQPQHF TGTGCCAGTAGCGCGGACGGTCAGTATAGCAATCAGCCCCAGCATTTT
TRBJ2-2 TRBV5-7 few TRBD2 CASSQREESNTGELFF TGTGCCAGCTCCCAGCGGGAGGAATCGAACACCGGGGAGCTGTTTTTT
TRBJ1-1 TRBV5-1 . . CASSSTGNTEAFF TGCGCCAGCAGCTCCACGGGGAACACTGAAGCTTTCTTT
TRBJ1-5 TRBV5-1 . . CAEGRQGGNQPQHF TGCGCCGAGGGACGGCAAGGGGGGAATCAGCCCCAGCATTTT
TRBJ2-3 TRBV5-1 . TRBD2 CASSLTSGSSTDTQYF TGCGCCAGCAGCTTAACTAGCGGGTCTAGCACAGATACGCAGTATTTT